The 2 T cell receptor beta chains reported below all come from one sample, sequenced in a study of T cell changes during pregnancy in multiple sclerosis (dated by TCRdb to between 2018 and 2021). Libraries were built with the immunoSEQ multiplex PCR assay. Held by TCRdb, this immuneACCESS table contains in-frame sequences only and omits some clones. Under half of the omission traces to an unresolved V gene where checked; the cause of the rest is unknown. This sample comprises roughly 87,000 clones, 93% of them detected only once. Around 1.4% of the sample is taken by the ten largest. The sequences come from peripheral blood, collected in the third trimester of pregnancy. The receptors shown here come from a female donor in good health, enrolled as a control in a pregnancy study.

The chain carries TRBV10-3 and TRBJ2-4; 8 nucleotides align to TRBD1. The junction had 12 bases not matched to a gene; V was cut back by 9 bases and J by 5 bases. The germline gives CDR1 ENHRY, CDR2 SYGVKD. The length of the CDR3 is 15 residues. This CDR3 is CAIGAAGGSENIQYF. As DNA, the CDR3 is TGTGCCATAGGGGCCGCAGGGGGCTCGGAAAACATTCAGTACTTC.

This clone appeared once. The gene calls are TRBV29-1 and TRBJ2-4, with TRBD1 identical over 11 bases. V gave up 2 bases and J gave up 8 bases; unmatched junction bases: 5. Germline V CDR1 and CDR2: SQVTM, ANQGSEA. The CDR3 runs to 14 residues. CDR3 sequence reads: CSVEKGTGGDIQYF. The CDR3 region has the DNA TGCAGCGTTGAAAAGGGGACAGGGGGAGACATTCAGTACTTC.